This is a list of T cell receptor beta chains from one sample in a study of T-cell memory formation after mild COVID-19. TCRdb reanalysed the 5' RACE reads using MiXCR and keeps one entry per CDR3 protein. The sample carries about 360,000 distinct CDR3 sequences, over 13% recorded once. Sequenced sample: PBMCs or a T cell subset sorted from them (not recorded which). The receptors were sampled from a man between 18 and 29 years old who had mild COVID-19 (a few samples of this study predate the infection). Cell type and time point are not known. CDR3s include the opening cysteine and the closing phenylalanine or tryptophan. Each record gives: D gene, V gene, J gene, clone size, CDR3 DNA, CDR3 protein. A D gene is named only where the DNA matches it firmly. Clone size is given for some rows only: seen once, a few or many times, or a class if the clone is expanded.

TRBD2	TRBV29-1	TRBJ2-3	-	TGCAGCGTTCGACCGACTAGCGGACCCATCCCGCAGTATTTT	CSVRPTSGPIPQYF
-	TRBV18	TRBJ2-7	-	TGTGCCAGCTCACCACCGATTTTGCAGGATGGTGACGACGAGCAGTACTTC	CASSPPILQDGDDEQYF
-	TRBV12-3/TRBV12-4	TRBJ1-1	-	TGTGCCAGCACCAAGGGCCGGCATCTGAACACTGAAGCTTTCTTT	CASTKGRHLNTEAFF
-	TRBV28	TRBJ2-6	few	TGTGCCAGCATCCACCCAGTCTCTGGGGCCAACGTCCTGACTTTC	CASIHPVSGANVLTF
-	TRBV5-1	TRBJ2-1	-	TGCGCCAGCAGCTTGGACGGGGGGCCGAATGAGCAGTTCTTC	CASSLDGGPNEQFF
-	TRBV5-5	TRBJ2-2	-	TGTGCCAGCAGAATCCTCGGCGGGGAGGACACCGGGGAGCTGTTTTTT	CASRILGGEDTGELFF
-	TRBV5-1	TRBJ2-5	few	TGCGCCAGCAGCTCGGCGCAAGAGACCCAGTACTTC	CASSSAQETQYF
-	TRBV11-2	TRBJ1-4	many	TGTGCCAGCAGCCATCCTGGTGAAAAACTGTTTTTT	CASSHPGEKLFF
TRBD2	TRBV29-1	TRBJ2-7	few	TGCAGCGTTGAAGACGGGCTAGCGGGGGTTGAGCAGTACTTC	CSVEDGLAGVEQYF
-	TRBV7-2	TRBJ2-2	-	TGTGCCAGCAGCTTAAGGGTTACCCACACCGGGGAGCTGTTTTTT	CASSLRVTHTGELFF
-	TRBV5-1	TRBJ1-4	few	TGCGCCAGCAGCATGGAGACAGGCGAAAAACTGTTTTTT	CASSMETGEKLFF
TRBD1	TRBV6-6	TRBJ2-1	few	TGTGCCAGCAGTCCCGGACAGGGTTCCTACAATGAGCAGTTCTTC	CASSPGQGSYNEQFF
TRBD1	TRBV6-5	TRBJ1-5	-	TGTGCCAGCAGGGGCAGGGGGCCCAATCAGCCCCAGCATTTT	CASRGRGPNQPQHF
TRBD1	TRBV3-1	TRBJ2-2	few	TGTGCCAGCAGCCCAATGACAGGGGTTGACACCGGGGAGCTGTTTTTT	CASSPMTGVDTGELFF
TRBD2	TRBV25-1	TRBJ2-7	-	TGTGCCAGCAGTGACGCTGGGACTAGTGGTAACTACGAGCAGTACTTC	CASSDAGTSGNYEQYF
-	TRBV12-3/TRBV12-4	TRBJ1-5	-	TGTGCCAGCAAAGGGGGGCCTAGCAATCAGCCCCAGCATTTT	CASKGGPSNQPQHF
-	TRBV18	TRBJ1-2	few	TGTGCCAGCTCACCCCTATTCGACTATGGCTACACCTTC	CASSPLFDYGYTF
TRBD1	TRBV6-1	TRBJ2-5	few	TGTGCCAGCAGTTACGGACAGGTTCTCCAAGAGACCCAGTACTTC	CASSYGQVLQETQYF
-	TRBV9	TRBJ2-3	-	TGTGCCAGCAGCGCAAGACTCCACACCACGCAGTATTTT	CASSARLHTTQYF
-	TRBV6-7	TRBJ1-5	few	TGTGCCAGCCCCGGACCGATCAATCAGCCCCAGCATTTT	CASPGPINQPQHF
TRBD1	TRBV9	TRBJ2-1	many	TGTGCCAGCAGCGTTGGACAGGGCTACAATGAGCAGTTCTTC	CASSVGQGYNEQFF
TRBD2	TRBV5-1	TRBJ2-3	-	TGCGCCAGCAGCTTGGTGGCTAGCGGGGTTGCAGATACGCAGTATTTT	CASSLVASGVADTQYF
TRBD1	TRBV11-3	TRBJ1-4	few	TGTGCCAGCAGCTTGGGGGAACAGGACAGGGAAGGTGAAAAACTGTTTTTT	CASSLGEQDREGEKLFF
-	TRBV7-3	TRBJ2-2	-	TGTGCCAGCAGCAGGACCTCCGGGCCCGGGGAGCTGTTTTTT	CASSRTSGPGELFF